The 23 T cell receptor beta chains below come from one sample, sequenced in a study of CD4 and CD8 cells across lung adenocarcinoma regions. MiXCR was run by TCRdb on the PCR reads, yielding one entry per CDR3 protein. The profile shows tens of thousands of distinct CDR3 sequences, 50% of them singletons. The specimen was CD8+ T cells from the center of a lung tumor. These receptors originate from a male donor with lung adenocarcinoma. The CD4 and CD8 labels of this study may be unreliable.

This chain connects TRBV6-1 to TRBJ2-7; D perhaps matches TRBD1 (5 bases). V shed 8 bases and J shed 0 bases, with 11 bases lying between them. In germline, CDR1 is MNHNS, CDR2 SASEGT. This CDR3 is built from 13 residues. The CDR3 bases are TGTGCCAGCGGCCAGACAGACTCCTACGAGCAGTACTTC. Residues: CASGQTDSYEQYF.

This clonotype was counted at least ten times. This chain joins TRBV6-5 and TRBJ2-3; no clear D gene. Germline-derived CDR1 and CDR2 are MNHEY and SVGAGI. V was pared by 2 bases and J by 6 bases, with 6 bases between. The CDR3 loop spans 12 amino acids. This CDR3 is CASSYAWDTQYF. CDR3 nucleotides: TGTGCCAGCAGTTACGCTTGGGATACGCAGTATTTT.

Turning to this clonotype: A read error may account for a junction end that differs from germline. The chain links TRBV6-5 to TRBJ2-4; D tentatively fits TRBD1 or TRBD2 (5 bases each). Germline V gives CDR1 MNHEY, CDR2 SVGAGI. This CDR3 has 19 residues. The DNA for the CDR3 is TGTGCCAGCAGTTATACCCGCGCGACGGGGCTGGGAGCCAAAAACACTCAGTACTTT. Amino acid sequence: CASSYTRATGLGAKNTQYF.

The CDR3 sequence is CASSYSSGQGAANEKLFF. The CDR3 DNA reads TGTGCCAGCAGTTACTCGAGCGGACAGGGGGCGGCTAATGAAAAACTGTTTTTT. The chain has TRBV6-2 or TRBV6-3 and TRBJ1-4; TRBD1 matches 11 bases. Germline assignment: CDR1 MNHEY and CDR2 SVGEGT. V lost 0 bases to trimming and J lost 3 bases; unmatched junction nucleotides: 6. This CDR3 has 18 residues.

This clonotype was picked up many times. Here the CDR3 reads CASSLAGMSTDTQYF. The CDR3 DNA reads as TGCGCCAGCAGCCTAGCGGGCATGAGCACAGATACGCAGTATTTT. The chain is built from TRBV4-1 and TRBJ2-3; 7 bases are a match to TRBD2. The V gene's germline CDR1 is MGHRA and CDR2 YSYEKL. V lost 4 bases, J lost 0 bases, and 4 bases stayed unmatched. The CDR3 sequence is 15 residues long.

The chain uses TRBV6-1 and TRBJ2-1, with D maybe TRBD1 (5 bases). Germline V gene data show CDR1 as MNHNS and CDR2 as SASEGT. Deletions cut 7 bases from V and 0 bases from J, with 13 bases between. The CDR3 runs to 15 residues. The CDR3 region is CASMARGSSYNEQFF. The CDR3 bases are TGTGCCAGCATGGCTAGGGGAAGCTCCTACAATGAGCAGTTCTTC.

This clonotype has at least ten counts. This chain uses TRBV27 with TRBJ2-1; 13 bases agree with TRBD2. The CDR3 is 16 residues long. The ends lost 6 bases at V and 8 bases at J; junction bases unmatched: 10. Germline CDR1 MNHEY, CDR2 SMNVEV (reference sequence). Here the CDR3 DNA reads TGTGCCAGCAGCTCTCCGGGGACTAGCGGGACTTATGAGCAGTTCTTC. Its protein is CASSSPGTSGTYEQFF.

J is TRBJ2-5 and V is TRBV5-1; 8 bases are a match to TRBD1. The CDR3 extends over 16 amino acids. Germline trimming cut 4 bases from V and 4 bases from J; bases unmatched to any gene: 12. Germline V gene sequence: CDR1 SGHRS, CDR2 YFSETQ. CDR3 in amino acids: CASSPALGQGRETQYF. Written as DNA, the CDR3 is TGCGCCAGCAGCCCGGCGCTCGGACAGGGACGAGAGACCCAGTACTTC.

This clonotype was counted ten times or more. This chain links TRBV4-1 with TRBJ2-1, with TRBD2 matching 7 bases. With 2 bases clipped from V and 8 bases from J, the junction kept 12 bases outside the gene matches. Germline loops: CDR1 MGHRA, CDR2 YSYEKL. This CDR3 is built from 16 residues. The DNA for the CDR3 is TGCGCCAGCAGCCAACCGAGCGGCAGGGAGGGCTATGAGCAGTTCTTC. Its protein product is CASSQPSGREGYEQFF.

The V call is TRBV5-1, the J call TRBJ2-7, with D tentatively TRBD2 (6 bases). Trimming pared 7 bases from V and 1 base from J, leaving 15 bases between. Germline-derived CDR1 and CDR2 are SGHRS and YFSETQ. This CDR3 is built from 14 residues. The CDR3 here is CASLAGTKSYEQYF. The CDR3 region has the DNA TGCGCCAGCCTCGCGGGGACCAAATCCTACGAGCAGTACTTC.

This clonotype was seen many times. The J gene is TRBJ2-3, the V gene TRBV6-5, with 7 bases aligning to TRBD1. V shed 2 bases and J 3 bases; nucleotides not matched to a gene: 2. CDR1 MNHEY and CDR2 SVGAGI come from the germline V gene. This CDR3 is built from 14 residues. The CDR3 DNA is TGTGCCAGCAGTTACGAGGGGGCAACAGATACGCAGTATTTT. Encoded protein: CASSYEGATDTQYF.

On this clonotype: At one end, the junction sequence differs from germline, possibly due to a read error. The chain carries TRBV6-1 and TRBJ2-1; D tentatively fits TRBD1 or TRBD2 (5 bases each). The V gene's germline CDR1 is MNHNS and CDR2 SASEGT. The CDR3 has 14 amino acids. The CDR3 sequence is CASSVVMGTEELFF. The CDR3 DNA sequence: TGTGCCAGCAGTGTGGTTATGGGGACCGAGGAGCTGTTTTTC.

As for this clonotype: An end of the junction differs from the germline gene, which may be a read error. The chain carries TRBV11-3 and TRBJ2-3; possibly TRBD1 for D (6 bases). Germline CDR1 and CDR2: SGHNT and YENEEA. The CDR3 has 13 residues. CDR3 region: CARGPGGTNTQYF. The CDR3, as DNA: TGTGCCAGGGGTCCTGGGGGCACAAATACTCAGTATTTT.

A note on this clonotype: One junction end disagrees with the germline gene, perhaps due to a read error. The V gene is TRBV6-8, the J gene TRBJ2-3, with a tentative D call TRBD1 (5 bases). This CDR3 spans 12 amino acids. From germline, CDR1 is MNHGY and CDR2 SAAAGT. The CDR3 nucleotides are TGTGCCCAGGGTGTGGGCACAGATACGCAGTTTTTT. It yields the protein CAQGVGTDTQFF.

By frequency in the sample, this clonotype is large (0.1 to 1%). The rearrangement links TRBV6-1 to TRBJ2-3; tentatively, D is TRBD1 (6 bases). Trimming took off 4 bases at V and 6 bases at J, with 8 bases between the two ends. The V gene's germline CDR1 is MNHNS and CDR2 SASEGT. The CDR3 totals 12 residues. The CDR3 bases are TGTGCCAGCAGTGGGACAGCGGATACGCAGTATTTT. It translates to CASSGTADTQYF.

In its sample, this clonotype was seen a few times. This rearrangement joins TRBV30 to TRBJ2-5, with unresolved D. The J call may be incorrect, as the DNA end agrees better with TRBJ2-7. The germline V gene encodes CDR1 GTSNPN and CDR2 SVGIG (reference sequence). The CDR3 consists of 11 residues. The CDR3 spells CAWSPDYEQYF. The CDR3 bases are TGTGCCTGGAGTCCAGACTACGAGCAGTACTTC.

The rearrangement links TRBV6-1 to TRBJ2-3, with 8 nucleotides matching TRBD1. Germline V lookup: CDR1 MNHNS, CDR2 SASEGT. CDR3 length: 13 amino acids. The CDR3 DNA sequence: TGTGTCAGGGGGCAGGATGCCAAAGATATTCAGTATTTT. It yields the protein CVRGQDAKDIQYF.

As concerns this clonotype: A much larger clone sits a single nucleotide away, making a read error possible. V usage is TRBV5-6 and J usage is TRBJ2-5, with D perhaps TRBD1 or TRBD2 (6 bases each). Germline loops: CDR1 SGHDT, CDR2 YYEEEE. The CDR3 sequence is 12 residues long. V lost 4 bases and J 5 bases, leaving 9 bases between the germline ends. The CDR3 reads CASSQGGETQYF. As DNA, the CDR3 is TGTGCCAGCAGCCAAGGGGGGGAGACCCAGTACTTC.

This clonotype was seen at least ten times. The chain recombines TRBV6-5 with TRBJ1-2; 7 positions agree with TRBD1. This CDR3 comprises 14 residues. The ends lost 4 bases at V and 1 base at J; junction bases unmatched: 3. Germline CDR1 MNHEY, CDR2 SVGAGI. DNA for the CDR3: TGTGCCAGCAGTTGGGACAGAGATAACTATGGCTACACCTTC. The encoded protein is CASSWDRDNYGYTF.

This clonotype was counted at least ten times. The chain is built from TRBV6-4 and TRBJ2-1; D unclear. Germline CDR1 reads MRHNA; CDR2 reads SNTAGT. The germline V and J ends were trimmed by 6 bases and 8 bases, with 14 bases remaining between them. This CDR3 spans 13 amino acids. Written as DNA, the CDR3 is TGTGCCAGCAGCGTCGAAGGGTTTGATGAGCAGTTCTTC. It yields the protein CASSVEGFDEQFF.

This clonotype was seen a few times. In nucleotides, the CDR3 is TGTGCCAGCAGCCAGGGGAGGGTCCTAAACAATGAGCAGTTCTTC. As protein: CASSQGRVLNNEQFF. The chain is built from TRBV11-3 and TRBJ2-1, with a tentative D call TRBD2 (7 bases). The CDR3 extends over 15 amino acids. Trimming took 5 bases from V and 5 from J, leaving 16 bases between them. In germline, CDR1 is SGHNT, CDR2 YENEEA.

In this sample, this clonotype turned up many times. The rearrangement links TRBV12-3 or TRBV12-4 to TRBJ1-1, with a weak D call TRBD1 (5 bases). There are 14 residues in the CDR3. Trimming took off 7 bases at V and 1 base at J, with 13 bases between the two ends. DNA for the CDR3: TGTGCCAGCACTGAGGGGTATTCGAACACTGAAGCTTTCTTT. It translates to CASTEGYSNTEAFF.

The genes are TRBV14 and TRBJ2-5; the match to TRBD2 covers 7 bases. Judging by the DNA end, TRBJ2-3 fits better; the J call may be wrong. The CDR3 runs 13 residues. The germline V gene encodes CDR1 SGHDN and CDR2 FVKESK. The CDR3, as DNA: TGTGCCAGCAGCCAAGATCAGGGAGGGGCGCAGTATTTT. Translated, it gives CASSQDQGGAQYF.